The 14 T cell receptor beta chains presented below share a single source sample, sequenced in a study of cytomegalovirus exposure and HLA in healthy donors. 60 Vbeta and 13 Jbeta primers were used in PCR. Data came from immunoSEQ multiplex PCR; TCRdb stores just in-frame clones and leaves some out. The sample shows around 140,000 clones, roughly 75% of them seen only once. Material for sequencing was PBMCs. These receptors were collected from a female donor in good health and CMV-seronegative.

The chain links TRBV7-2 to TRBJ1-3; D uncertain. This CDR3 comprises 15 residues. Germline V gives CDR1 SGHTA, CDR2 FQGNSA. V lost 2 bases and J lost 0, with 8 bases in between. The CDR3 DNA is TGTGCCAGCAGCTTATGGCCCAGCTCTGGAAACACCATATATTTT. It encodes CASSLWPSSGNTIYF.

This clone was observed once. The chain uses TRBV19 and TRBJ1-2, with a tentative D call TRBD1 (6 bases). Germline V gene data show CDR1 as LNHDA and CDR2 as SQIVND (reference sequence). V gave up 5 bases and J gave up 5 bases, with 12 bases separating them. CDR3 length: 13 residues. The CDR3 nucleotides read TGTGCCAGTAGTGCGACAGGCACTTATGGCTACACCTTC. It codes for CASSATGTYGYTF. Full variable domain (rest looked up from reference TRBV19 and TRBJ1-2): DGGITQSPKYLFRKEGQNVTLSCEQNLNHDAMYWYRQDPGQGLRLIYYSQIVNDFQKGDIAEGYSVSREKKESFPLTVTSAQKNPTAFYLCASSATGTYGYTFGSGTRLTVV.

V usage is TRBV19 and J usage is TRBJ2-3, with D unclear. The CDR3 is made up of 13 amino acids. Trimming stripped 5 bases from V and 2 bases from J, with 8 bases between. Germline-derived CDR1 and CDR2 are LNHDA and SQIVND (reference sequence). The CDR3 loop is CASSFTITDTQYF. The CDR3 DNA reads TGTGCCAGTAGTTTTACTATCACAGATACGCAGTATTTT.

The chain is built from TRBV30 and TRBJ2-1; a possible D gene is TRBD1 (5 bases). The germline gives CDR1 GTSNPN, CDR2 SVGIG (reference sequence). V shed 2 bases and J shed 5 bases, with 10 bases lying between them. The CDR3 contains 13 residues. CDR3 coding DNA: TGTGCCTGGAGTCAGACAGCTAACAATGAGCAGTTCTTC. Its translation: CAWSQTANNEQFF.

This chain connects TRBV30 to TRBJ2-5, with 9 nucleotides matching TRBD2. This CDR3 region has 18 residues. The germline gives CDR1 GTSNPN, CDR2 SVGIG (reference sequence). J lost 5 bases, V lost 0 bases, and 16 bases had no gene match. CDR3 nucleotides: TGTGCCTGGAGTGTAAGGGTTAGCGGGAGTCCAGCATTGGAGACCCAGTACTTC. It yields the protein CAWSVRVSGSPALETQYF.

The rearrangement joins TRBV19 to TRBJ2-1, with TRBD2 identical over 10 bases. The CDR3 spans 16 residues. CDR1 is LNHDA and CDR2 is SQIVND in the germline V gene (reference sequence). The V gene end was trimmed by 7 bases and the J gene end by 0 bases; junction bases not matched to a gene: 6. CDR3 sequence (DNA): TGTGCCAGTACAGGGCTAGCGGGAGCCTCCTACAATGAGCAGTTCTTC. It encodes CASTGLAGASYNEQFF.

This clone is a singleton in its sample. The rearrangement joins TRBV6-5 to TRBJ1-2; 10 bases map to TRBD1. The CDR3 has 15 amino acids. The germline CDR1 and CDR2 sequences are MNHEY and SVGAGI. The J segment lost 8 bases and the V segment lost 4 bases, leaving 10 bases of the junction unmatched. The CDR3 spells CASSFTQTGGAGYTF. As DNA, the CDR3 is TGTGCCAGCAGTTTTACACAGACAGGGGGCGCAGGCTACACCTTC.

This clone has just one count. The V call is TRBV29-1, the J call TRBJ2-3; D not resolved. Germline loops: CDR1 SQVTM, CDR2 ANQGSEA. V lost 7 bases, J lost 9 bases, and 11 bases lay in between. The CDR3 consists of 10 residues. CDR3 nucleotides: TGCAGCGCCAAGACTGGAACGCAGTATTTT. Its translation is CSAKTGTQYF.

The genes are TRBV7-9 and TRBJ2-1, with 8 positions matching TRBD2. The CDR3 covers 17 residues. The ends lost 1 base at V and 9 bases at J; junction bases unmatched: 14. Germline V gene lookup returns CDR1 SEHNR and CDR2 FQNEAQ (reference sequence). CDR3 sequence (DNA): TGTGCCAGCAGCTTAGAAAGATTCGGGGGGGAGCGGGGTGAGCAGTTCTTC. Protein sequence: CASSLERFGGERGEQFF.

The chain joins TRBV27 to TRBJ2-6, with 9 positions matching TRBD2. The CDR3 runs 18 residues. Trimming cost V 5 bases and J 0 bases; bases outside gene matches: 8. CDR1 and CDR2 from the germline V gene are MNHEY and SMNVEV (reference sequence). CDR3 coding DNA: TGTGCCAGCAGTCCCCAGACTAGCGGACGCTCTGGGGCCAACGTCCTGACTTTC. This translates into CASSPQTSGRSGANVLTF.

This sequence joins TRBV27 and TRBJ2-2; TRBD2 matches at 7 bases. V was pared by 0 bases and J by 7 bases, with 5 bases of the junction left unmatched. The germline CDR1 and CDR2 sequences are MNHEY and SMNVEV (reference sequence). The CDR3 covers 15 residues. CDR3: CASSLSSGKNGELFF. The CDR3 bases are TGTGCCAGCAGTTTATCGAGCGGGAAAAACGGGGAGCTGTTTTTT.

The rearrangement uses TRBV2 and TRBJ2-2; the D gene is possibly TRBD2 (5 bases). The CDR3 runs to 14 residues. V was shortened by 4 bases and J by 6 bases, with 12 bases between the two germline ends. Germline values: CDR1 SNHLY, CDR2 FYNNEI. The CDR3, as DNA: TGTGCCAGCAGTGCGTCTAGCCGGTCCGGGGAGCTGTTTTTT. Its protein product is CASSASSRSGELFF.

V is TRBV2 and J is TRBJ2-1, with D maybe TRBD2 (9 bases). Germline V gives CDR1 SNHLY, CDR2 FYNNEI. The CDR3 length is 20 residues. V lost 3 bases and J 1 base, leaving 25 bases between the germline ends. The CDR3 spells CASSERQGAGGVLSYNEQFF. As DNA, the CDR3 is TGTGCCAGCAGTGAGAGGCAGGGGGCGGGAGGGGTTCTATCCTACAATGAGCAGTTCTTC.

The rearrangement joins TRBV5-1 to TRBJ2-5; 8 nucleotides match TRBD2. V was clipped by 4 bases and J by 4 bases; unmatched bases: 6. The CDR3 covers 14 residues. CDR1 and CDR2 from the germline V gene are SGHRS and YFSETQ. CDR3 sequence: CASSAPGTRETQYF. The CDR3 DNA is TGCGCCAGCAGCGCCCCGGGGACTAGAGAGACCCAGTACTTC.